The 8 T cell receptor beta chains listed next were all sequenced from one sample in a study of T cells in Graves' hyperthyroidism and ophthalmopathy. RNA transcripts yielded amplified TCR beta CDR3 regions. During a first-round RT-PCR of the TCR CDR3, the HTBI primer set was used. TCRdb fed the multiplex PCR reads into MiXCR, producing one record per CDR3 protein. The sample carries some 270,000 distinct CDR3 sequences, 13% recorded once. The specimen sequenced was blood. The receptors shown here come from a woman in her thirties with Graves' hyperthyroidism that later progressed to Graves' ophthalmopathy.

There are a few counts of this clonotype. The chain has TRBV5-1 and TRBJ2-5, with 8 bases aligning to TRBD1. Germline assignment: CDR1 SGHRS and CDR2 YFSETQ. J was trimmed by 5 bases and V by 3 bases; bases with no gene match: 6. The CDR3 is 14 residues long. CDR3 residues: CASSSGQGRETQYF. CDR3 nucleotide sequence: TGCGCCAGCAGCTCCGGACAGGGACGGGAGACCCAGTACTTC.

This clonotype has ten or more counts. J is TRBJ1-2 and V is TRBV2, with 7 bases aligning to TRBD1. CDR3 length: 15 amino acids. The germline V gene has CDR1 SNHLY and CDR2 FYNNEI. The V and J ends lost 3 bases and 0 bases, in that order; junction bases with no gene match: 4. CDR3 loop: CASSEGDRPNYGYTF. CDR3 coding DNA: TGTGCCAGCAGTGAGGGGGACAGACCTAACTATGGCTACACCTTC.

In this sample, this clonotype turned up many times. The J gene is TRBJ2-3, the V gene TRBV20-1; TRBD1 matches 7 bases. The CDR3 has 15 residues. V trimming: 3 bases; J trimming: 1 base; junction bases outside the gene matches: 7. CDR1 is DFQATT, CDR2 SNEGSKA, per germline (reference sequence). The CDR3 reads CSARAGQDRTDTQYF. The CDR3 DNA sequence: TGCAGTGCTAGGGCCGGACAGGACCGCACAGATACGCAGTATTTT.

This clonotype was recorded a few times. The chain is built from TRBV6-1 and TRBJ1-4; D unclear. This CDR3 spans 14 amino acids. The V end was cut by 6 bases, the J end by 0 bases, with 8 bases between. The germline V gene encodes CDR1 MNHNS and CDR2 SASEGT. CDR3 protein: CASSPTSTNEKLFF. The CDR3 DNA is TGTGCCAGCAGCCCAACCTCAACTAATGAAAAACTGTTTTTT.

This clonotype was found many times. The chain couples TRBV30 to TRBJ2-2; no reliable D call. The CDR3 has 13 amino acids. The germline CDR1 and CDR2 sequences are GTSNPN and SVGIG (reference sequence). V lost 1 base to trimming and J lost 8 bases, with 11 bases between them. CDR3 residues: CAWSGTTRGELFF. The CDR3 DNA reads as TGTGCCTGGAGTGGGACGACCCGTGGGGAGCTGTTTTTT.

In its sample, this clonotype was seen many times. The gene calls are TRBV30 and TRBJ2-1; 7 positions match TRBD2. Trimming at V came to 4 bases and at J to 7 bases, leaving 13 bases not matched to a gene. The CDR3 sequence is 15 residues long. CDR1 and CDR2 (germline): GTSNPN, SVGIG (reference sequence). CDR3 coding DNA: TGTGCCTGGAAAAAAATAGCGGGTGGGGGAAATGAGCAGTTCTTC. Its translation is CAWKKIAGGGNEQFF.

This clonotype was seen repeatedly, ten times or more. The gene calls are TRBV7-6 and TRBJ2-1; TRBD2 matches 13 bases. The CDR3 spans 17 residues. With V trimmed by 0 bases and J by 8 bases, 7 bases remained unmatched. CDR1 and CDR2 from the germline V gene are SGHVS and FNYEAQ. The CDR3 nucleotides are TGTGCCAGCAGCTTAGCGCCAGGGACTAGCGGGACCTATGAGCAGTTCTTC. It is translated as CASSLAPGTSGTYEQFF.

This clonotype showed up just a few times. The chain couples TRBV10-3 to TRBJ2-1; D is uncertain. CDR3 length: 13 residues. The V gene lost 4 bases and the J gene lost 7 bases, with 11 bases spanning the gap. CDR1 and CDR2 from the germline V gene are ENHRY and SYGVKD. The CDR3 DNA reads as TGTGCCATCAGTGTGCCGAATCTAAATGAGCAGTTCTTC. Its protein is CAISVPNLNEQFF.